These 18 T cell receptor beta chains came from one sample sequenced in a study of molecular identifiers for immune sequencing clone quantification (dated by TCRdb to 2016 to 2019). The protocol used for the library was PCR. The listed sequencing device is Illumina HiSeq 4000. TCRdb trimmed public reads at Q25 via fastp, called clones via MiXCR and kept in-frame beta chains. For every CDR3 protein sequence, its rows merge into one entry that carries the most common genes and DNA. Within this sample are 460,000 or so distinct CDR3 sequences, with 20% to 25% of them counted one time only. Jointly, the top ten make up approximately 0.8% of the sample. The sequencing input was naive CD8+ T cells from blood, with Jurkat cell RNA spiked in. The cell subset or site label, as the study defines it: FACS-sorted CD8+CD4-CCR7+CD45RA+ naive T cells. The receptors stem from a human donor in good health. Some libraries in this study had Jurkat cell RNA spiked in.

The chain employs TRBV11-2 and TRBJ1-6, with a tentative D call TRBD1 (5 bases). Trimming pared 0 bases from V and 7 bases from J, leaving 10 bases between. Germline V gene lookup returns CDR1 SGHAT and CDR2 FQNNGV. This CDR3 region has 15 residues. The CDR3 DNA reads TGTGCCAGCAGCTTAGAGGGGGGGTGGAATTCACCCCTCCACTTT. The encoded protein is CASSLEGGWNSPLHF.

The chain employs TRBV4-1 and TRBJ2-2; D remains ambiguous. Germline V lookup: CDR1 MGHRA, CDR2 YSYEKL. This CDR3 is built from 15 residues. V was clipped by 1 base and J by 0 bases, with 6 bases between them. The CDR3 is CASSQADANTGELFF. The CDR3 bases are TGCGCCAGCAGCCAAGCAGATGCGAACACCGGGGAGCTGTTTTTT.

This clonotype was observed many times. CDR3 in amino acids: CASSLVSGLADTDTQYF. In nucleotides, the CDR3 is TGTGCCAGCAGCTTAGTTTCGGGACTAGCGGATACAGATACGCAGTATTTT. The chain couples TRBV7-2 to TRBJ2-3; 11 bases map to TRBD2. Germline V gives CDR1 SGHTA, CDR2 FQGNSA. The CDR3 length is 17 residues. With V trimmed by 1 base and J by 3 bases, 6 bases remained unmatched.

This clonotype was seen at least ten times. The chain couples TRBV7-9 to TRBJ2-6; TRBD2 is a possible D gene (5 bases). The germline gives CDR1 SEHNR, CDR2 FQNEAQ (reference sequence). Trimming took 2 bases from V and 1 from J, leaving 18 bases between them. The CDR3 is 19 residues long. Here the CDR3 reads CASSLRQDLVESGANVLTF. The CDR3 DNA reads as TGTGCCAGCAGCTTAAGGCAGGACTTAGTCGAATCTGGGGCCAACGTCCTGACTTTC. Combining the CDR3 with reference TRBV7-9 and TRBJ2-6 gives the whole variable domain DTGVSQNPRHKITKRGQNVTFRCDPISEHNRLYWYRQTLGQGPEFLTYFQNEAQLEKSRLLSDRFSAERPKGSFSTLEIQRTEQGDSAMYLCASSLRQDLVESGANVLTFGAGSRLTVL.

This clonotype was counted ten times or more. J is TRBJ1-2 and V is TRBV12-3 or TRBV12-4; unclear D gene. The length of the CDR3 is 13 residues. The V gene lost 7 bases and the J gene lost 4 bases, with 13 bases spanning the gap. The CDR3 sequence: CASTNGISYGYTF. The CDR3, as DNA: TGTGCCAGCACTAACGGGATTTCCTATGGCTACACCTTC.

V usage is TRBV12-3 or TRBV12-4 and J usage is TRBJ2-5; 8 nucleotides line up with TRBD2. CDR3 size: 13 residues. V shed 6 bases, J shed 5 bases, and the junction held 5 bases outside the gene matches. CDR3 sequence reads: CASRNSGEETQYF. Written as DNA, the CDR3 is TGTGCCAGCAGAAATAGCGGGGAGGAGACCCAGTACTTC.

The rearrangement joins TRBV4-1 to TRBJ2-2, with D perhaps matching TRBD1 or TRBD2 (6 bases each). The V end was cut by 2 bases, the J end by 5 bases, with 21 bases between. This CDR3 spans 18 amino acids. Looked up from germline, CDR1 is MGHRA and CDR2 is YSYEKL. The CDR3 region is CASSQQRYRDWGTGELFF. The CDR3 DNA reads TGCGCCAGCAGCCAACAACGCTACAGGGACTGGGGGACCGGGGAGCTGTTTTTT.

The chain employs TRBV5-6 and TRBJ2-7, with 7 nucleotides matching TRBD1. Trimming took 4 bases from V and 2 from J; bases not matched to a gene: 6. CDR1 is SGHDT, CDR2 YYEEEE, per germline. This CDR3 has 14 residues. CDR3: CASSTDRETYEQYF. The CDR3 DNA reads TGTGCCAGCAGCACCGACAGGGAAACCTACGAGCAGTACTTC.

The table lists this clonotype with a few counts. The J gene is TRBJ2-7, the V gene TRBV20-1, with D possibly TRBD1 on 6 matching bases. V dropped 0 bases and J dropped 2 bases, with 11 bases sitting between them. In germline, CDR1 is DFQATT, CDR2 SNEGSKA (reference sequence). The CDR3 has 14 amino acids. CDR3: CSARDPDRPYEQYF. CDR3 coding DNA: TGCAGTGCTAGAGATCCTGACAGGCCCTACGAGCAGTACTTC.

There are many counts of this clonotype. The rearrangement uses TRBV5-6 and TRBJ1-2, with D hard to call. The V gene's germline CDR1 is SGHDT and CDR2 YYEEEE. The V end lost 5 bases, the J end lost 0 bases, and 8 bases lay between the germline ends. The CDR3 contains 13 residues. The CDR3 nucleotides read TGTGCCAGCAGTCTCGACTCTAACTATGGCTACACCTTC. Translated: CASSLDSNYGYTF.

The chain combines TRBV6-2 or TRBV6-3 with TRBJ2-7, with TRBD2 matching 10 bases. With 6 bases clipped from V and 2 bases from J, the junction kept 7 bases outside the gene matches. The CDR3 runs to 15 residues. Germline lookup yields CDR1 MNHEY and CDR2 SVGEGT. The CDR3 DNA follows: TGTGCCAGCAGAAGGTCTAGCGGGGGAGCCTACGAGCAGTACTTC. Protein: CASRRSSGGAYEQYF.

A remark on this clonotype: A read error is possible here, since a much larger clone lies one base away. The rearrangement joins TRBV20-1 to TRBJ2-3; perhaps TRBD2 as D (6 bases). Between the trimmed V and J ends, which lost 0 bases and 5 bases, there was a span of 15 bases. This CDR3 is built from 15 residues. Germline assignment: CDR1 DFQATT and CDR2 SNEGSKA (reference sequence). CDR3 loop: CSAREPLALGDTQYF. The CDR3, as DNA: TGCAGTGCTAGAGAGCCGCTAGCGTTGGGAGATACGCAGTATTTT.

V is TRBV30 and J is TRBJ2-1, with a possible D match to TRBD2 (6 bases). Trimming cost V 0 bases and J 3 bases, with 12 bases left between them. CDR3 length: 15 residues. CDR1 is GTSNPN and CDR2 is SVGIG in the germline V gene (reference sequence). The CDR3 nucleotides are TGTGCCTGGAGTGTATCAACGGGACTCTACAATGAGCAGTTCTTC. Protein product: CAWSVSTGLYNEQFF.

This clonotype has at least ten counts. The V gene is TRBV7-6, the J gene TRBJ2-3, with TRBD2 matching 7 bases. Germline assignment: CDR1 SGHVS and CDR2 FNYEAQ. J lost 2 bases, V lost 0 bases, and 8 bases had no gene match. This CDR3 comprises 17 residues. CDR3 nucleotides: TGTGCCAGCAGCTTAGCCCCACTAGCGTATTACACAGATACGCAGTATTTT. Translating it yields CASSLAPLAYYTDTQYF. The variable domain in full, completed from reference TRBV7-6 and TRBJ2-3, reads GAGVSQSPRYKVTKRGQDVALRCDPISGHVSLYWYRQALGQGPEFLTYFNYEAQQDKSGLPNDRFSAERPEGSISTLTIQRTEQRDSAMYRCASSLAPLAYYTDTQYFGPGTRLTVL.

This chain connects TRBV29-1 to TRBJ2-7; 7 bases map to TRBD1. The CDR3 consists of 14 residues. Germline CDR1 is SQVTM and CDR2 is ANQGSEA. With V trimmed by 2 bases and J by 2 bases, 6 bases remained unmatched. CDR3 protein: CSVETQGFPYEQYF. CDR3 nucleotide sequence: TGCAGCGTTGAAACACAGGGGTTTCCCTACGAGCAGTACTTC.

To note about this clonotype: Just one base apart from a much larger clone, this may be a read error. The genes are TRBV4-1 and TRBJ2-7, with D hard to call. V lost 1 base and J lost 3, with 7 bases in between. The germline V gene encodes CDR1 MGHRA and CDR2 YSYEKL. The CDR3 runs to 13 residues. In DNA, the CDR3 is TGCGCCAGCAGCCAAGCACAGAACTACGAGCAGTACTTC. Translation gives CASSQAQNYEQYF.

The chain has TRBV7-9 and TRBJ2-7; D ambiguous. The germline V gene has CDR1 SEHNR and CDR2 FQNEAQ (reference sequence). With 1 base removed from V and 6 bases from J, the gap between germline ends came to 7 bases. The CDR3 has 12 amino acids. The DNA of the CDR3 is TGTGCCAGCAGCTTAGAACTGTCCGAGCAGTACTTC. Protein sequence: CASSLELSEQYF.

This clonotype has a count of ten or more. V usage is TRBV11-2 and J usage is TRBJ2-1; D is possibly TRBD1 (6 bases). The CDR3 spans 12 residues. V was trimmed by 4 bases and J by 8 bases, leaving 9 bases between them. CDR1 is SGHAT, CDR2 FQNNGV, per germline. The CDR3 DNA is TGTGCCAGCAGCTCAGGGGCAGATGAGCAGTTCTTC. Encoded protein: CASSSGADEQFF.